These T cell receptor beta chains were read from a single sample in a study of PD-1 blockade in classical Hodgkin lymphoma. Profiling relied on immunoSEQ multiplex PCR, and the TCRdb table lists in-frame clones only, not all of them. The table records over 15,000 clones, about nine tenths of them present only once. The source was peripheral blood mononuclear cells (PBMCs), collected before the second cycle of nivolumab. Receptors originate from a human donor with classical Hodgkin lymphoma. CDR3s include the opening cysteine and the closing phenylalanine or tryptophan. A D gene is named only where the DNA matches it firmly. Clone sizes are given selectively: once, few, many, or a class where the clone is expanded.

TRBJ2-7 | once | TRBV11-2 | . | TGTGCCAGCAGCTTAGGGGGCAGCTTCTTCTACGAGCAGTACTTC | CASSLGGSFFYEQYF
TRBJ1-3 | . | TRBV6-1 | . | TGTGCCAGCAGTGTGACGACGACGGGTTCAGGAAACACCATATATTTT | CASSVTTTGSGNTIYF
TRBJ1-3 | . | TRBV5-1 | . | TGCGCCAGCAGCTCAGGCATCTCTGGAAACACCATATATTTT | CASSSGISGNTIYF
TRBJ1-2 | . | TRBV5-1 | . | TGCGCCAGCAGCGCTGGGGAGGTTGGGGGCTACACCTTC | CASSAGEVGGYTF
TRBJ2-1 | . | TRBV7-9 | . | TGTGCCAGCAGCTTAGGGGGCCTTCTTTCCTACAATGAGCAGTTCTTC | CASSLGGLLSYNEQFF
TRBJ1-2 | . | TRBV7-9 | . | TGTGCCAGCAGCTTCTTAGGGGTTGACTATGGCTACACCTTC | CASSFLGVDYGYTF
TRBJ1-2 | . | TRBV27 | . | TGTGCCAGCAGTTCTTACGTCGTCTATGGCTACACCTTC | CASSSYVVYGYTF
TRBJ1-5 | . | TRBV7-9 | TRBD1 | TGTGCCAGCAGCCGTGGGACAGACAGGGGTCAGCCCCAGCATTTT | CASSRGTDRGQPQHF
TRBJ1-5 | . | TRBV30 | . | TGTGCCTGGAGTGTAAGGGGTCAGCCCCAGCATTTT | CAWSVRGQPQHF
TRBJ2-2 | . | TRBV5-1 | . | TGCGCCAGCAGGCTTGGTAGCGCCGGGGAGCTGTTTTTT | CASRLGSAGELFF
TRBJ1-4 | . | TRBV6-5 | . | TGTGCCAGCTCGGACGCAAGCACAACTAATGAAAAACTGTTTTTT | CASSDASTTNEKLFF
TRBJ2-7 | . | TRBV11-2 | . | TGTGCCAGCAGCTGGGTAGAAGAGCAGTACTTC | CASSWVEEQYF
TRBJ1-2 | few | TRBV5-1 | . | TGCGCCAGCAGCTTGGGAGGGAGCGGTGGCTACACCTTC | CASSLGGSGGYTF
TRBJ2-3 | . | TRBV5-4 | TRBD2 | TGTGCCAGCAGCTTTACTAGCGGGGGAAACACAGATACGCAGTATTTT | CASSFTSGGNTDTQYF
TRBJ1-6 | . | TRBV7-3 | . | TGTGCCAGCAGCGAATCGAGGGGGTCGAATAATTCACCCCTCCACTTT | CASSESRGSNNSPLHF
TRBJ1-2 | few | TRBV6-5 | . | TGTGCCAGCAGTTACGTATCGGGGGCAAGGGGCTACACCTTC | CASSYVSGARGYTF
TRBJ1-2 | . | TRBV2 | TRBD1 | TGTGCCAGCAGTGGACAGGGCGTTCCTTATGGCTACACCTTC | CASSGQGVPYGYTF
TRBJ1-1 | . | TRBV2 | . | TGTGCCAGCAAGGGGGTAGGGAGGGACACTGAAGCTTTCTTT | CASKGVGRDTEAFF
TRBJ2-7 | . | TRBV5-1 | TRBD1 | TGCGCCAGCAGGACAGGGGGGTTGTCTAGCTCCTACGAGCAGTACTTC | CASRTGGLSSSYEQYF
TRBJ1-6 | few | TRBV7-9 | . | TGTGCCAGCAGCTTAGGGGGCGCAGGTTCACCCCTCCACTTT | CASSLGGAGSPLHF
TRBJ1-6 | . | TRBV7-9 | TRBD1 | TGTGCCAGCAGCTTAGGACGGGACAGAAATTCACCCCTCCACTTT | CASSLGRDRNSPLHF
TRBJ1-6 | . | TRBV5-1 | . | TGCGCCAGCGGGACGTCTTATAATTCACCCCTCCACTTT | CASGTSYNSPLHF
TRBJ2-5 | . | TRBV5-5 | . | TGTGCCAGCAGCTTGCGGGTAGGGCCGGAAGAGACCCAGTACTTC | CASSLRVGPEETQYF
TRBJ1-3 | . | TRBV5-1 | . | TGCGCCAGCAGCTTGAGCGCAAACTCTGGAAACACCATATATTTT | CASSLSANSGNTIYF
TRBJ2-7 | . | TRBV19 | . | TGTGCCAGTAGTCGGGGAAGCTCCTACGAGCAGTACTTC | CASSRGSSYEQYF
TRBJ1-4 | . | TRBV27 | TRBD1 | TGTGCCAGCAGTCAATCACAGGGGGCGTGGGAAAAACTGTTTTTT | CASSQSQGAWEKLFF